These T cell receptor beta chains were read from a single sample in a study of cytotoxic CD8 clonotypes in ibrutinib-treated CLL. Some clones are missing from TCRdb's copy, which holds only in-frame ones; the method was immunoSEQ multiplex PCR. The sample has roughly 200,000 clones; 79% are singletons. The sample here was PBMCs, taken after 12 months of ibrutinib treatment. The receptors here all came from a human donor with chronic lymphocytic leukemia. Both conserved end residues are part of each CDR3. D genes are given only for firm matches. Rows give clone size only sometimes, using once, few, many, or a class for an expanded clone.

V gene	J gene	clone size	D gene	CDR3 protein	CDR3 DNA
TRBV14	TRBJ1-1	few	.	CASRHIGDTEAFF	TGTGCCAGCCGTCATATCGGGGACACTGAAGCTTTCTTT
TRBV28	TRBJ2-7	.	.	CASGKTATYEQYF	TGTGCCAGCGGGAAGACAGCAACCTACGAGCAGTACTTC
TRBV6-5	TRBJ2-2	.	.	CASRHTGELFF	TGTGCCAGCAGGCATACCGGGGAGCTGTTTTTT
TRBV6-5	TRBJ2-3	once	.	CASAIAADTQYF	TGTGCCAGCGCTATAGCCGCAGATACGCAGTATTTT
TRBV7-7	TRBJ2-1	.	.	CASSLAWGSSYNEQFF	TGTGCTAGCAGCTTAGCATGGGGGTCATCCTACAATGAGCAGTTCTTC
TRBV18	TRBJ1-5	.	.	CASSPAPSNQPQHF	TGTGCCAGCTCACCGGCGCCGAGCAATCAGCCCCAGCATTTT
TRBV27	TRBJ1-1	.	.	CASSLNGVVSGTEAFF	TGTGCCAGCAGTTTAAATGGCGTGGTTTCGGGAACTGAAGCTTTCTTT
TRBV10-3	TRBJ1-5	.	.	CAISPHISNQPQHF	TGTGCCATCAGTCCCCATATTAGCAATCAGCCCCAGCATTTT
TRBV9	TRBJ2-5	.	TRBD1	CASSVGDRGGGQETQYF	TGTGCCAGCAGCGTAGGGGACAGGGGCGGAGGACAAGAGACCCAGTACTTC
TRBV7-9	TRBJ2-3	.	TRBD2	CASSSSGSLGDTQYF	TGTGCCAGCAGCTCCAGCGGGAGCCTGGGGGATACGCAGTATTTT
TRBV30	TRBJ2-5	.	TRBD2	CAWSSGGETQYF	TGTGCCTGGAGTAGCGGGGGGGAGACCCAGTACTTC
TRBV7-9	TRBJ2-2	.	.	CASSPGGSHTGELFF	TGTGCCAGCAGCCCAGGCGGCAGCCACACCGGGGAGCTGTTTTTT
TRBV7-7	TRBJ2-5	.	TRBD2	CASGRGGHETQYF	TGTGCTAGCGGGAGAGGGGGACACGAGACCCAGTACTTC